What follows describes a single T cell receptor beta chain. Sequencing was performed with immunoSEQ multiplex PCR; in TCRdb, only in-frame clones are kept and a portion is missing. There are around 18,000 clones in the sample; approximately 84% occur only once, and roughly 0.7% lies in the top ten. These data belong to a study of T cells in narcolepsy. The wider study: Enrolled donors included narcolepsy type 1 or type 2 patients and healthy controls.

The CDR3 sequence is 13 residues long. Germline V CDR1 and CDR2: GTSNPN, SVGIG (reference sequence). Trimming took 8 bases from V and 7 from J, leaving 15 bases between them. The chain employs TRBV30 and TRBJ1-6, with a tentative D call TRBD1 (6 bases). Sequencing was carried out using memory (CD45RA-) CD4+ T cells from blood. This receptor was identified in a human donor in good health. In DNA form, the CDR3 reads TGTGCCCGCTCAGGGGACGACAATTCACCCCTCCACTTT. Translated: CARSGDDNSPLHF.